The 13 T cell receptor beta chains below were found in one sample sequenced in a study of blood T cell repertoires in COVID-19. Profiled with immunoSEQ multiplex PCR; TCRdb holds only in-frame clones, not every one. The sample carries approximately 280,000 clones, around 80% recorded once. The sample comprised PBMCs or T cells enriched from blood (not recorded which). These receptors were taken from a man aged 35 to 55 who had been exposed to COVID-19.

This clone was observed a single time. V is TRBV18 and J is TRBJ1-4, with D perhaps TRBD1 (6 bases). Germline lookup yields CDR1 KGHSH and CDR2 LQKENI. V was pared by 0 bases and J by 11 bases, with 10 bases between. The CDR3 is 13 residues long. Here the CDR3 reads CASSPPRTVKLFF. The CDR3 DNA is TGTGCCAGCTCACCACCGAGGACAGTTAAACTGTTTTTT.

The chain recombines TRBV18 with TRBJ1-5; unclear D gene. CDR3 size: 14 residues. Deletions cut 3 bases from V and 4 bases from J, with 10 bases between. CDR1 is KGHSH and CDR2 is LQKENI in the germline V gene. This CDR3 reads CASSPLEGNQPQHF. CDR3 DNA sequence: TGTGCCAGCTCACCCCTGGAGGGAAATCAGCCCCAGCATTTT.

The chain joins TRBV5-1 to TRBJ2-5; D gene uncertain. The V gene's germline CDR1 is SGHRS and CDR2 YFSETQ. The CDR3 consists of 11 residues. V was pared by 4 bases and J by 5 bases, with 6 bases between. The CDR3 loop is CASSGSETQYF. CDR3 DNA: TGCGCCAGCAGCGGCTCTGAGACCCAGTACTTC. Full variable domain (remainder filled in from reference TRBV5-1 and TRBJ2-5): KAGVTQTPRYLIKTRGQQVTLSCSPISGHRSVSWYQQTPGQGLQFLFEYFSETQRNKGNFPGRFSGRQFSNSRSEMNVSTLELGDSALYLCASSGSETQYFGPGTRLLVL.

The chain uses TRBV5-8 and TRBJ1-3, with 7 bases matching TRBD1. CDR1 is SGHTS and CDR2 is YDEGEE in the germline V gene. With V trimmed by 5 bases and J by 3 bases, 2 bases remained unmatched. The CDR3 runs 13 residues. CDR3 DNA sequence: TGTGCCAGCAGACGACAGGGTGGAAACACCATATATTTT. It translates to CASRRQGGNTIYF.

This clone was recorded only once. The V and J genes are TRBV6-1 and TRBJ1-3; possible D gene TRBD1, 6 bases. The ends were cut back, 2 bases at V and 2 bases at J, with 16 bases in the middle. The CDR3 length is 17 residues. Germline CDR1 MNHNS, CDR2 SASEGT. CDR3 nucleotide sequence: TGTGCCAGCAGTGAAAGGGAAAACAGACAGGCTGGAAACACCATATATTTT. This encodes CASSERENRQAGNTIYF.

For the CDR3, the DNA is TGTGCCACCAGCAGAGATAGCGGGACTTACAATGAGCAGTTCTTC. Translating it yields CATSRDSGTYNEQFF. The chain joins TRBV15 to TRBJ2-1; the match to TRBD2 covers 8 bases. The germline V gene encodes CDR1 LNHNV and CDR2 YYDKDF (reference sequence). The CDR3 runs 15 residues. V was clipped by 0 bases and J by 4 bases; unmatched bases: 2.

The J gene is TRBJ2-5, the V gene TRBV10-1; D perhaps matches TRBD2 (6 bases). This CDR3 comprises 13 residues. Trimming cost V 3 bases and J 5 bases, with 10 bases left between them. Germline values: CDR1 WNHNN, CDR2 SYGVQD (reference sequence). The DNA for the CDR3 is TGCGCCAGCAGTGACAGCGGGCCGGAGACCCAGTACTTC. Translation: CASSDSGPETQYF.

The V gene is TRBV30, the J gene TRBJ2-2; D is ambiguous. This CDR3 comprises 12 residues. With 3 bases removed from V and 6 bases from J, the gap between germline ends came to 8 bases. Germline V lookup: CDR1 GTSNPN, CDR2 SVGIG (reference sequence). The CDR3 sequence: CAWSPLSGELFF. In DNA, the CDR3 is TGTGCCTGGAGCCCCCTTTCCGGGGAGCTGTTTTTT.

CDR3 sequence: CASSQVLGVRGANTGELFF. The CDR3 DNA is TGTGCCAGCAGCCAAGTCTTGGGTGTACGCGGGGCGAACACCGGGGAGCTGTTTTTT. V is TRBV3-1 (or the pseudogene TRBV3-2) and J is TRBJ2-2, with D possibly matching TRBD2 (6 bases). V was cut by 1 base and J by 0 bases, with 18 bases left in between. CDR3 size: 19 residues. The V gene's germline CDR1 is LGHDT and CDR2 YNNKEL (reference sequence).

The V and J genes are TRBV29-1 and TRBJ2-3; D is ambiguous. The CDR3 has 16 amino acids. Germline loops: CDR1 SQVTM, CDR2 ANQGSEA. V was clipped by 4 bases and J by 2 bases, with 19 bases between them. CDR3 DNA: TGCAGCGTTGGGATTGAGCAGCAGGCGACCACAGATACGCAGTATTTT. Translated, it gives CSVGIEQQATTDTQYF.

The DNA of the CDR3 is TGTGCCAGTAGTGGAGACAGGGTAGACTATGGCTACACCTTC. Protein product: CASSGDRVDYGYTF. The chain uses TRBV19 and TRBJ1-2; 7 bases fit TRBD1. There are 14 residues in the CDR3. V lost 5 bases to trimming and J lost 3 bases; unmatched junction nucleotides: 6. Germline CDR1 reads LNHDA; CDR2 reads SQIVND (reference sequence).

This chain joins TRBV2 and TRBJ2-2, with D maybe TRBD2 (5 bases). The CDR3 is 15 amino acids. The germline CDR1 and CDR2 sequences are SNHLY and FYNNEI. Trimming pared 7 bases from V and 1 base from J, leaving 13 bases between. CDR3 coding DNA: TGTGCCAGCACCCTATACCGGGAGAACACCGGGGAGCTGTTTTTT. This sequence encodes CASTLYRENTGELFF.

The gene calls are TRBV10-2 and TRBJ2-2; possible D gene TRBD1, 5 bases. The CDR3 spans 14 residues. Germline loops: CDR1 WSHSY, CDR2 SAAADI. Deletions cut 7 bases from V and 0 bases from J, with 9 bases between. The CDR3 sequence: CASMTDTNTGELFF. Written as DNA, the CDR3 is TGCGCCAGCATGACGGACACGAACACCGGGGAGCTGTTTTTT.